This entry lists 26 T cell receptor beta chains sequenced from one sample in a study of human T cells and chemical hapten exposure. Time point described: pre-sensitization, week 0. Treatment given: therapeutic diphenylcyclopropenone sensitization with weekly scalp DPC. TCRdb re-called the RACE reads through MiXCR, storing one row per CDR3 protein. This sample has about 290,000 distinct CDR3 sequences, with just under 8% found just once. Source: whole blood, taken in connection with sensitization to the hapten diphenylcyclopropenone (DPC). The receptors were sampled from a man aged 18-30 years with alopecia areata. Some clones in this sample may be carry-over from other donors' samples.

The rearrangement links TRBV15 to TRBJ1-3, with D possibly TRBD1 on 5 matching bases. The CDR3 loop spans 16 amino acids. V was clipped by 8 bases and J by 2 bases, with 19 bases between them. Germline V lookup: CDR1 LNHNV, CDR2 YYDKDF (reference sequence). The CDR3 nucleotides read TGTGCCACCTCCGGGGGGTCTCTCTTCGCTGGAAACACCATATATTTT. This encodes CATSGGSLFAGNTIYF.

This chain joins TRBV11-2 and TRBJ2-7, with a tentative D call TRBD2 (7 bases). Germline CDR1 is SGHAT and CDR2 is FQNNGV. CDR3 length equals 15 residues. Trimming removed 5 bases at V and 6 bases at J, with 20 bases between. CDR3 protein: CASSPTGGRVTEQYV. For the CDR3, the DNA is TGTGCCAGCAGCCCCACGGGGGGCCGGGTCACCGAGCAGTACGTC.

CDR3 loop: CASSKAGLAGTDTQYF. The CDR3 DNA reads as TGTGCCAGCAGCAAAGCGGGACTAGCGGGGACAGATACGCAGTATTTT. The chain links TRBV11-2 to TRBJ2-3; TRBD2 matches 13 bases. V lost 5 bases, J lost 3 bases, and 5 bases stayed unmatched. The CDR3 has 16 residues. The germline CDR1 and CDR2 sequences are SGHAT and FQNNGV.

This clonotype was counted at least ten times. V usage is TRBV27 and J usage is TRBJ2-2, with 7 bases matching TRBD2. The junction had 8 bases not matched to a gene; V was cut back by 7 bases and J by 0 bases. The CDR3 is 16 residues long. Germline V lookup: CDR1 MNHEY, CDR2 SMNVEV (reference sequence). The CDR3 protein is CASTPLGGSNTGELFF. The CDR3 DNA reads TGTGCCAGCACCCCCCTGGGGGGGTCGAACACCGGGGAGCTGTTTTTT.

The chain carries TRBV7-2 and TRBJ2-7, with D possibly matching TRBD1 (6 bases). The CDR3 has 14 amino acids. The germline V and J ends were trimmed by 1 base and 6 bases, with 13 bases remaining between them. The germline gives CDR1 SGHTA, CDR2 FQGNSA. This CDR3 reads CASSLGQDRSEQYF. The CDR3 DNA is TGTGCCAGCAGCTTAGGACAGGATAGGTCCGAGCAGTACTTC.

The sample holds a few counts of this clonotype. A much larger clone sits a single nucleotide away, making a read error possible. This chain connects TRBV7-9 to TRBJ2-5; D is ambiguous. CDR1 and CDR2 from the germline V gene are SEHNR and FQNEAQ (reference sequence). The V end was cut by 0 bases, the J end by 6 bases, with 5 bases between. The CDR3 has 12 amino acids. The CDR3 here is CASSLAGKTQYF. CDR3 bases: TGTGCCAGCAGCTTAGCGGGAAAGACCCAGTACTTC.

The chain employs TRBV28 and TRBJ2-2; D remains ambiguous. V shed 1 base and J shed 7 bases, with 13 bases lying between them. CDR1 is MDHEN, CDR2 SYDVKM, per germline. This CDR3 has 15 amino acids. The CDR3 sequence: CASSLLGQQFGELFF. CDR3 nucleotide sequence: TGTGCCAGCAGTTTATTAGGGCAGCAATTCGGGGAGCTGTTTTTT.

The rearrangement links TRBV28 to TRBJ2-7; TRBD1 matches 7 bases. The germline gives CDR1 MDHEN, CDR2 SYDVKM. The trim removed 5 bases at V and 1 base at J, leaving 5 bases unmatched. The CDR3 is made up of 14 amino acids. The CDR3 spells CASSPGQESYEQYF. DNA of the CDR3: TGTGCCAGCAGTCCTGGACAGGAGTCCTACGAGCAGTACTTC.

The V and J genes are TRBV18 and TRBJ1-5; 8 bases match TRBD1. This CDR3 has 15 amino acids. The germline V gene encodes CDR1 KGHSH and CDR2 LQKENI. V was pared by 3 bases and J by 6 bases, with 7 bases of the junction left unmatched. This CDR3 reads CASSPTLTGAQPQHF. Here the CDR3 DNA reads TGTGCCAGCTCACCCACCCTGACAGGGGCTCAGCCCCAGCATTTT.

Ten or more counts support this clonotype. This sequence joins TRBV7-2 and TRBJ2-4; D may be TRBD1 (6 bases). V lost 2 bases, J lost 8 bases, and 16 bases lay in between. There are 15 residues in the CDR3. CDR1 is SGHTA and CDR2 is FQGNSA in the germline V gene. The CDR3 sequence: CASSLLDSEQDIQYF. CDR3 nucleotides: TGTGCCAGCAGCTTACTGGACAGTGAACAGGACATTCAGTACTTC.

This clonotype was counted only a few times. The chain employs TRBV7-6 and TRBJ1-5, with D perhaps TRBD1 (5 bases). CDR3 length: 14 residues. V gave up 3 bases and J gave up 2 bases, with 8 bases separating them. In germline, CDR1 is SGHVS, CDR2 FNYEAQ. CDR3 region: CASSLDTRNQPQHF. The CDR3 region has the DNA TGTGCCAGCAGCTTGGACACACGCAATCAGCCCCAGCATTTT.

The table lists this clonotype with a few counts. The V call is TRBV7-9, the J call TRBJ2-2; perhaps TRBD1 as D (5 bases). V lost 5 bases, J lost 0 bases, and 13 bases lay in between. The CDR3 spans 16 residues. CDR1 is SEHNR, CDR2 FQNEAQ, per germline (reference sequence). CDR3 nucleotides: TGTGCCAGCAGCACCCGACAGTTATCGAACACCGGGGAGCTGTTTTTT. As protein: CASSTRQLSNTGELFF.

As for this clonotype: One end of the junction varies from germline; a read error may be responsible. The V and J genes are TRBV4-3 and TRBJ2-2; 10 nucleotides agree with TRBD2. The CDR3 loop spans 18 amino acids. Germline values: CDR1 LGHNA, CDR2 YSLEER. The CDR3 sequence is CASSQGWLAGANTGELVF. In DNA form, the CDR3 reads TGCGCCAGCAGCCAAGGTTGGCTAGCGGGGGCGAACACCGGGGAGCTGGTTTTT.

This chain uses TRBV5-1 with TRBJ2-5; tentatively, D is TRBD2 (5 bases). The CDR3 contains 14 residues. CDR1 SGHRS and CDR2 YFSETQ come from the germline V gene. Between the trimmed V and J ends, which lost 2 bases and 7 bases, there was a span of 15 bases. CDR3 in amino acids: CASSLRLPEGTQYF. CDR3 bases: TGCGCCAGCAGCTTAAGACTTCCCGAGGGGACCCAGTACTTC.

This clonotype was seen more than once but under ten times. V and J are TRBV7-9 and TRBJ2-4; D perhaps matches TRBD1 (5 bases). The CDR3 has 14 residues. Germline values: CDR1 SEHNR, CDR2 FQNEAQ (reference sequence). Trimming pared 3 bases from V and 9 bases from J, leaving 15 bases between. The CDR3 loop reads CASSFLQGESIQYF. CDR3 DNA: TGTGCCAGCAGCTTTCTTCAGGGTGAGAGCATTCAGTACTTC.

This clonotype was seen only a few times. The genes are TRBV15 and TRBJ2-1; the D gene is possibly TRBD2 (5 bases). The V end lost 7 bases, the J end lost 3 bases, and 16 bases lay between the germline ends. The germline V gene encodes CDR1 LNHNV and CDR2 YYDKDF (reference sequence). The CDR3 sequence is 15 residues long. CDR3 in amino acids: CATKMKTGSYNEQFF. The CDR3 DNA reads as TGTGCCACCAAAATGAAGACTGGGAGCTACAATGAGCAGTTCTTC.

The sample holds a few counts of this clonotype. The genes are TRBV20-1 and TRBJ1-5; the D gene is possibly TRBD1 (5 bases). V was trimmed by 3 bases and J by 1 base, leaving 7 bases between them. This CDR3 is 13 amino acids long. Germline loops: CDR1 DFQATT, CDR2 SNEGSKA (reference sequence). The CDR3 reads CSARGPSNQPQHF. DNA of the CDR3: TGCAGTGCTAGGGGGCCCAGCAATCAGCCCCAGCATTTT.

This clonotype has a handful of counts. CDR3 region: CASRAHGVVEKLFF. CDR3 bases: TGCGCCAGCCGCGCTCATGGGGTCGTAGAAAAACTGTTTTTT. This sequence joins TRBV5-1 and TRBJ1-4; D gene uncertain. V gave up 7 bases and J gave up 8 bases, with 18 bases separating them. CDR3 size: 14 residues. The germline CDR1 and CDR2 sequences are SGHRS and YFSETQ.

This clonotype was observed a handful of times. The V gene is TRBV5-6, the J gene TRBJ1-5, with 7 positions matching TRBD1. The CDR3 length is 18 residues. V was pared by 0 bases and J by 0 bases, with 9 bases of the junction left unmatched. Germline values: CDR1 SGHDT, CDR2 YYEEEE. CDR3 in DNA: TGTGCCAGCAGCTTGGTTGGCAGGGGGGCCGGTAGCAATCAGCCCCAGCATTTT. This translates into CASSLVGRGAGSNQPQHF.

This clonotype was seen more than once but under ten times. J is TRBJ2-2 and V is TRBV5-5, with TRBD1 matching over 10 bases. The CDR3 extends over 16 amino acids. With 4 bases clipped from V and 2 bases from J, the junction kept 5 bases outside the gene matches. Per germline, CDR1 SGHKS and CDR2 YYEKEE (reference sequence). In nucleotides, the CDR3 is TGTGCCAGCAGCATGACAGGGGGCGTCAACACCGGGGAGCTGTTTTTT. As protein: CASSMTGGVNTGELFF.

This clonotype was found many times. The chain uses TRBV7-9 and TRBJ2-3, with D tentatively TRBD1 (5 bases). Trimming left V 1 base short and J 4 bases short, with 6 bases between. Germline CDR1 is SEHNR and CDR2 is FQNEAQ (reference sequence). This CDR3 spans 13 amino acids. This CDR3 reads CASSLVQADTQYF. The CDR3, as DNA: TGTGCCAGCAGCTTAGTACAGGCAGATACGCAGTATTTT.

The rearrangement uses TRBV4-3 and TRBJ1-2; the match to TRBD1 covers 7 bases. The CDR3 contains 13 residues. The junction had 3 bases not matched to a gene; V was cut back by 3 bases and J by 5 bases. Germline V lookup: CDR1 LGHNA, CDR2 YSLEER. The CDR3 nucleotides are TGCGCCAGCAGCCAGGGACAGCCTTATGGCTACACCTTC. It is translated as CASSQGQPYGYTF.

This clonotype was detected ten times or more. V and J are TRBV2 and TRBJ2-1; D is uncertain. The CDR3 runs to 11 residues. Per germline, CDR1 SNHLY and CDR2 FYNNEI. The ends were cut back, 6 bases at V and 7 bases at J, with 7 bases in the middle. The CDR3 DNA reads TGTGCCAGCAGAGTGGGGAATGAGCAGTTCTTC. Protein sequence: CASRVGNEQFF.

This CDR3 reads CASSLRAPGHLRYEQFF. The CDR3 DNA is TGTGCCAGCAGCTTGCGCGCACCGGGACACCTTAGGTATGAGCAGTTCTTC. This chain links TRBV7-6 with TRBJ2-1; a weak D match, TRBD1 (6 bases). Trimming left V 3 bases short and J 8 bases short, with 23 bases between. CDR3 length equals 17 residues. The germline gives CDR1 SGHVS, CDR2 FNYEAQ.

J is TRBJ2-1 and V is TRBV19; D call uncertain. The ends were cut back, 3 bases at V and 4 bases at J, with 7 bases in the middle. The CDR3 sequence is 13 residues long. The germline V gene has CDR1 LNHDA and CDR2 SQIVND (reference sequence). CDR3 amino acids: CASSIMGYNEQFF. CDR3 in DNA: TGTGCCAGTAGTATTATGGGTTACAATGAGCAGTTCTTC.

The J gene is TRBJ2-7, the V gene TRBV9; D is uncertain. CDR1 and CDR2 (germline): SGDLS, YYNGEE. The CDR3 has 14 residues. Trimming left V 3 bases short and J 0 bases short, with 10 bases between. The CDR3 reads CASSGDLRSYEQYF. CDR3 bases: TGTGCCAGCAGCGGCGACCTGCGCTCCTACGAGCAGTACTTC.